This TCR beta chain was identified during a study of blood T cell repertoires in COVID-19 (dated by TCRdb to between 2020 and 2021). As for the study more broadly: Samples covering the acute and convalescent phases of COVID-19 were provided by collaborators in the United States, Italy and Spain. The prospective study material was composed of cDNA or gDNA derived from T cells, B-cell-depleted T cells, or PBMCs. Deeply sampled blood TCRbeta repertoires from subjects exposed to, actively infected with, or recovered from COVID-19 were included in the dataset. The repertoires were released in a freely available public database intended as a resource for research on the immune response to SARS-CoV-2. Samples were obtained from the ongoing ImmuneRACE study (first 160 participants) and from about 1,300 subjects provided by 6 global collaborators. A de-identified subject ID, COVID-19 status, age in years and sex were almost always included in the sample metadata. Where available, HLA class I and class II types were obtained from metadata supplied by the sample provider rather than from assay-based typing. Findings and caveats that apply to the study as a whole: Clinical and demographic metadata were provided uncurated, with the amount varying by source and participant.

Via the germline V gene, CDR1 is SGHRS and CDR2 YFSETQ. Inclusive of the bounding cysteine and phenylalanine, the CDR3 is 12 residues long. The read is trimmed to its CDR3 DNA, 36 bases read in frame from base 1. Cut back by 0 bases and 8 bases, the V and J ends lie 8 bases apart. TCRbeta CDR3 regions were amplified from genomic DNA using the immunoSEQ Assay, a bias-controlled multiplex PCR. For the original study's pipeline: Nucleated cell counts per sample were estimated from amplification of reference gene primers within the assay. Sequence reads were collapsed and filtered to measure the absolute abundance of every unique TCRbeta CDR3 rearrangement. For each sample, productive Simpson clonality was calculated as the square root of Simpson's diversity index over productive rearrangements. Sourced from immuneACCESS, this table was stored by TCRdb with only in-frame sequences that have V and J called. A share of the clones is absent; for the studies checked, an unresolved V gene accounts for under half, and the remainder has no known explanation. V and J calls and clone size are as listed in that table; D and trimming were resolved from the DNA. This sample holds 200,000 to 250,000 clones; 80% to 90% were observed only once. Around 3.8% of the sample is taken by the ten largest.

Participants in the prospective study were enrolled through a virtual design, were aged 18 to 89 years, and lived in 24 United States geographic areas. Cohort assignment in the prospective study relied on participant-reported clinical history from a screening survey and a study questionnaire. Exposed participants had been in contact with someone with a PCR-confirmed or clinician-diagnosed COVID-19 case within 2 weeks of study entry. Each participant in the prospective study had whole blood, serum and a nasopharyngeal or oropharyngeal swab collected by mobile phlebotomists. Over an approximately 2-month period, participants in the prospective study had the option of providing additional blood draws and questionnaires. Before DNA extraction, prospective study blood samples were shipped either frozen or at room temperature. As regards this clone: Which antigen it targets is not known. Nothing much larger sits one base from this clone, and base qualities are not available.

The V gene is TRBV5-1 and the J gene is TRBJ1-2; TRBD1 is a weak D gene call, 5 bases matching. The TCR comes from a woman in her thirties who had been exposed to COVID-19. Sequencing was done on a sample of PBMCs or T cells enriched from blood (not recorded which). The CDR3 corresponds to CASSLVGGGYTF. The DNA is TGCGCCAGCAGCTTGGTCGGGGGAGGCTACACCTTC.